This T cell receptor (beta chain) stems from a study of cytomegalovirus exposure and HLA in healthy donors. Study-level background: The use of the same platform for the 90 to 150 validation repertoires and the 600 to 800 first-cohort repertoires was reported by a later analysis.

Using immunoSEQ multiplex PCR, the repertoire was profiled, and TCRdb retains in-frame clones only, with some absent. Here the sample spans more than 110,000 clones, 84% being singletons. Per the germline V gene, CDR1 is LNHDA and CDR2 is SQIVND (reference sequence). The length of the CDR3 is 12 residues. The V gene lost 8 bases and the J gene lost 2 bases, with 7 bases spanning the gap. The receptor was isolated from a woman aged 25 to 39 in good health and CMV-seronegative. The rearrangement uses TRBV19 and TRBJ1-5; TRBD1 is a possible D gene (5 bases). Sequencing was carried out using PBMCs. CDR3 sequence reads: CASLQGNQPQHF. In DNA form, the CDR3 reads TGTGCCAGTTTACAGGGCAATCAGCCCCAGCATTTT.